Presented here are 22 T cell receptor beta chains from one specimen sequenced in a study of T cells in Graves' hyperthyroidism and ophthalmopathy. TCR beta CDR3 regions were amplified from RNA. The primer set for the first-round RT-PCR of the TCR CDR3 was HTBI. TCRdb called the multiplex PCR reads again in MiXCR, with one record for every CDR3 protein. Among about 420,000 distinct CDR3 sequences listed, approximately 14% were seen once. Specimen: blood. All receptors come from a woman younger than 30 with Graves' hyperthyroidism.

This clonotype was seen more than once but under ten times. The CDR3 DNA follows: TGTGCCACCAGTGACCCGACAGGGAGTCAGCCCCAGCATTTT. Translation gives CATSDPTGSQPQHF. This sequence joins TRBV24-1 and TRBJ1-5; 7 bases are a match to TRBD1. With V trimmed by 4 bases and J by 6 bases, 5 bases remained unmatched. Per the germline V gene, CDR1 is KGHDR and CDR2 is SFDVKD. The CDR3 extends over 14 amino acids.

This clonotype was seen repeatedly, ten times or more. The rearrangement links TRBV12-3 or TRBV12-4 to TRBJ2-1, with 10 bases lining up with TRBD2. This CDR3 has 14 amino acids. Losses at the gene ends were 7 bases for V and 8 bases for J; bases not matched to a gene: 8. CDR3 region: CASTERGGRDEQFF. DNA of the CDR3: TGTGCCAGCACCGAGCGGGGGGGCCGAGATGAGCAGTTCTTC.

This clonotype was seen ten or more times. The chain is built from TRBV7-3 and TRBJ2-2; 8 bases match TRBD2. Germline CDR1 and CDR2: SGHTA and FQGTGA. The J segment lost 6 bases and the V segment lost 8 bases, leaving 5 bases of the junction unmatched. This CDR3 is 13 amino acids long. The CDR3, as DNA: TGTGCCAGCGGGACTAGGGTCTCCGGGGAGCTGTTTTTT. Its protein product is CASGTRVSGELFF.

This clonotype showed up many times. This chain joins TRBV28 and TRBJ1-5, with D unresolved. CDR3 length: 14 amino acids. Germline V gives CDR1 MDHEN, CDR2 SYDVKM. The V end was cut by 2 bases, the J end by 4 bases, with 9 bases between. The CDR3 sequence: CASSLGIWNQPQHF. CDR3 bases: TGTGCCAGCAGTTTAGGGATTTGGAATCAGCCCCAGCATTTT.

About this clonotype itself: The junction differs from germline at one of its ends, possibly a read error. The V call is TRBV12-3 or TRBV12-4, the J call TRBJ2-1; 12 bases map to TRBD2. CDR3 size: 13 residues. This CDR3 is CASSLLSSGGGIF. CDR3 DNA: TGTGCCAGCAGTTTACTGTCTAGCGGGGGGGGAATCTTC.

The chain uses TRBV18 and TRBJ2-3; D not resolved. Germline assignment: CDR1 KGHSH and CDR2 LQKENI. CDR3 length equals 13 residues. V was cut by 1 base and J by 4 bases, with 6 bases left in between. The CDR3 DNA reads as TGTGCCAGCTCACCACAGGGCCCAGATACGCAGTATTTT. Translating gives CASSPQGPDTQYF.

This clonotype was detected ten times or more. The chain combines TRBV20-1 with TRBJ2-5; no clear D. The CDR3 covers 14 residues. V was cut by 6 bases and J by 4 bases, with 18 bases left in between. Germline V gene data show CDR1 as DFQATT and CDR2 as SNEGSKA (reference sequence). CDR3 bases: TGCAGTGCCATCGATTATCGGGTTGTAGAGACCCAGTACTTC. Translating gives CSAIDYRVVETQYF.

This clonotype was recorded at least ten times. CDR3 in amino acids: CASSSGGSNQPQHF. CDR3 DNA: TGTGCCAGCAGCTCCGGGGGAAGCAATCAGCCCCAGCATTTT. V is TRBV7-9 and J is TRBJ1-5, with D possibly TRBD1 on 5 matching bases. Germline V gene sequence: CDR1 SEHNR, CDR2 FQNEAQ (reference sequence). The CDR3 has 14 residues. The V gene lost 4 bases and the J gene lost 1 base, with 8 bases spanning the gap.

Ten or more counts support this clonotype. This chain joins TRBV18 and TRBJ2-7, with TRBD1 matching over 8 bases. V gave up 5 bases and J gave up 5 bases; unmatched junction bases: 11. This CDR3 has 15 residues. Germline V gene sequence: CDR1 KGHSH, CDR2 LQKENI. CDR3 sequence reads: CASSTYTGGTDEQYF. As DNA, the CDR3 is TGTGCCAGCTCAACTTACACAGGGGGGACGGACGAGCAGTACTTC.

Ten or more counts support this clonotype. The CDR3 spells CSAKAGGSGNTIYF. The CDR3 DNA follows: TGCAGTGCTAAGGCAGGCGGCTCTGGAAACACCATATATTTT. J is TRBJ1-3 and V is TRBV20-1; D unresolved. The CDR3 has 14 residues. Germline CDR1 and CDR2: DFQATT and SNEGSKA (reference sequence). Trimming stripped 4 bases from V and 0 bases from J, with 10 bases between.

Regarding this clonotype: As the CDR3 is not closed by the conserved phenylalanine or tryptophan, this likely results from a read error. CDR3 sequence: CASSSSSTGGRYEQYL. The CDR3 nucleotides read TGTGCCAGCAGCTCTTCTTCGACAGGGGGCCGGTACGAGCAGTACCTC. The J gene is TRBJ2-7, the V gene TRBV12-3 or TRBV12-4, with 10 bases fitting TRBD1. J was trimmed by 4 bases and V by 6 bases; bases with no gene match: 12. This CDR3 region has 16 residues.

CDR3 bases: TGCGCCAGCAGTGAGTCTATTGCGGGAGTAGAGACCCAGTACTTC. The encoded protein is CASSESIAGVETQYF. J is TRBJ2-5 and V is TRBV10-2; 7 nucleotides line up with TRBD2. The germline V gene has CDR1 WSHSY and CDR2 SAAADI. The CDR3 extends over 15 amino acids. J lost 4 bases, V lost 0 bases, and 5 bases had no gene match.

This clonotype occurred many times. The J gene is TRBJ2-5, the V gene TRBV6-1; TRBD2 aligns across 8 bases. Germline CDR1 is MNHNS and CDR2 is SASEGT. The V gene end was trimmed by 6 bases and the J gene end by 6 bases; junction bases not matched to a gene: 9. CDR3 length equals 14 residues. The CDR3 nucleotides are TGTGCCAGCAGCTCCGGGACTAGGCAACAGACCCAGTACTTC. This encodes CASSSGTRQQTQYF.

This clonotype was picked up a small number of times. V is TRBV5-6 and J is TRBJ2-7; a possible D gene is TRBD1 (5 bases). CDR1 and CDR2 (germline): SGHDT, YYEEEE. Trimming cost V 0 bases and J 5 bases, with 12 bases left between them. The CDR3 is 14 residues long. The CDR3, as DNA: TGTGCCAGCAGCTTGGAGCAGGGTGTCCACGAGCAGTACTTC. Its translation: CASSLEQGVHEQYF. The full variable domain, in which reference TRBV5-6 and TRBJ2-7 provide the parts outside the CDR3, is DAGVTQSPTHLIKTRGQQVTLRCSPKSGHDTVSWYQQALGQGPQFIFQYYEEEERQRGNFPDRFSGHQFPNYSSELNVNALLLGDSALYLCASSLEQGVHEQYFGPGTRLTVT.

Ten or more counts support this clonotype. Written as DNA, the CDR3 is TGTGCCAGCAGTGCGGACCGAATTAACACCGGGGAGCTGTTTTTT. Translating gives CASSADRINTGELFF. The V gene is TRBV6-1, the J gene TRBJ2-2; the D is unclear. The V and J ends lost 4 bases and 2 bases respectively, with 11 bases between them. CDR1 and CDR2 from the germline V gene are MNHNS and SASEGT. This CDR3 comprises 15 residues.

This clonotype was detected many times. This rearrangement joins TRBV11-2 to TRBJ2-3, with D possibly matching TRBD1 (6 bases). The germline CDR1 and CDR2 sequences are SGHAT and FQNNGV. Trimming shortened V by 3 bases and J by 2 bases, and 12 bases separated the two germline ends. The CDR3 is made up of 15 amino acids. CDR3 region: CASSLSRDTTDTQYF. Here the CDR3 DNA reads TGTGCCAGCAGCTTGAGCCGGGACACCACAGATACGCAGTATTTT.

The chain has TRBV5-1 and TRBJ2-7; 8 bases are shared with TRBD1. V lost 0 bases and J lost 5; bases outside the gene matches: 4. Germline lookup yields CDR1 SGHRS and CDR2 YFSETQ. The CDR3 has 14 amino acids. The CDR3 nucleotides are TGCGCCAGCAGCTTGGGGACAGGGTCCCACGAGCAGTACTTC. This translates into CASSLGTGSHEQYF.

This clonotype was found many times. V and J are TRBV2 and TRBJ1-1; D gene unclear. V lost 8 bases, J lost 8 bases, and 18 bases lay in between. Germline values: CDR1 SNHLY, CDR2 FYNNEI. There are 13 residues in the CDR3. CDR3 loop: CASLRTALGEAFF. CDR3 bases: TGTGCCAGCCTACGGACGGCGCTAGGAGAAGCTTTCTTT.

This clonotype was detected ten times or more. V usage is TRBV7-3 and J usage is TRBJ2-1; 15 bases line up with TRBD2. The V gene end was trimmed by 2 bases and the J gene end by 10 bases; junction bases not matched to a gene: 9. The CDR3 runs to 17 residues. From germline, CDR1 is SGHTA and CDR2 FQGTGA. The CDR3 spells CASSLGTSGGRGWEQFF. Written as DNA, the CDR3 is TGTGCCAGCAGCTTAGGGACTAGCGGGGGGCGAGGTTGGGAGCAGTTCTTC.

The genes are TRBV19 and TRBJ1-2; maybe TRBD1 (5 bases). The CDR3 has 13 amino acids. V was shortened by 3 bases and J by 4 bases, with 9 bases between the two germline ends. CDR1 and CDR2 from the germline V gene are LNHDA and SQIVND (reference sequence). The CDR3 loop reads CASSISGPYGYTF. CDR3 DNA sequence: TGTGCCAGTAGTATCTCAGGGCCCTATGGCTACACCTTC.

This clonotype was detected a few times. A read error may be the cause here, since a much bigger clone is one base away. This rearrangement joins TRBV6-5 to TRBJ1-6, with D uncertain. Germline V gene sequence: CDR1 MNHEY, CDR2 SVGAGI. The CDR3 spans 18 residues. The CDR3 DNA reads as TGTGCCAGCAGTTACTCGATGCCAAGGGCGACCTATAATCCACCCCTCCACTTT. Translating it yields CASSYSMPRATYNPPLHF.

The chain joins TRBV19 to TRBJ2-5, with TRBD1 as a possible D gene (5 bases). This CDR3 comprises 14 residues. Looked up from germline, CDR1 is LNHDA and CDR2 is SQIVND (reference sequence). V lost 1 base, J lost 4 bases, and 10 bases lay in between. The CDR3 region is CASSIAGRAETQYF. In DNA, the CDR3 is TGTGCCAGTAGTATAGCAGGCAGGGCAGAGACCCAGTACTTC.